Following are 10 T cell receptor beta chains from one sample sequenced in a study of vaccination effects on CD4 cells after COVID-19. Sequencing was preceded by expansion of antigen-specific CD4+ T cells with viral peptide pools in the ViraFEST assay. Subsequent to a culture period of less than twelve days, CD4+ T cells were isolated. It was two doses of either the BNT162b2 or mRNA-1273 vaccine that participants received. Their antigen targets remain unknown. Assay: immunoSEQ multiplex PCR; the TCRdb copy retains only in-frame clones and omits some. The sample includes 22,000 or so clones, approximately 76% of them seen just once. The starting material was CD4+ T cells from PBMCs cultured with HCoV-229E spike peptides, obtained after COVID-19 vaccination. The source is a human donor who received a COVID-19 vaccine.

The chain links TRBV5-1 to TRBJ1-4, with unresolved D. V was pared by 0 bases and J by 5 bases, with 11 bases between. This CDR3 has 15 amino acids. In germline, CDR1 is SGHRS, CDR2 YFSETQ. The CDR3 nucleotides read TGCGCCAGCAGCTTGGCCGGCCAGAAAAATGAAAAACTGTTTTTT. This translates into CASSLAGQKNEKLFF.

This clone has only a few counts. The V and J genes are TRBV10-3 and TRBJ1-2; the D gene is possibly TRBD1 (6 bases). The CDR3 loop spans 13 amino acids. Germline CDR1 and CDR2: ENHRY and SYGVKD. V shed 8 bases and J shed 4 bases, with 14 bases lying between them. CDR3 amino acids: CAIPDWGAYGYTF. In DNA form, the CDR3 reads TGTGCCATCCCAGACTGGGGGGCCTATGGCTACACCTTC.

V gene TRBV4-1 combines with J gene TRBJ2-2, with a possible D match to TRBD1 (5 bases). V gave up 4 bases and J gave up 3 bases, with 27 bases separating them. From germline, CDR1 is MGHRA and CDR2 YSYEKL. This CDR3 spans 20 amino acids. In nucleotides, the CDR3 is TGCGCCAGCAGCCTCCCTGACCCAAGGTGGGGCTACCCCCACACCGGGGAGCTGTTTTTT. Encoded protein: CASSLPDPRWGYPHTGELFF.

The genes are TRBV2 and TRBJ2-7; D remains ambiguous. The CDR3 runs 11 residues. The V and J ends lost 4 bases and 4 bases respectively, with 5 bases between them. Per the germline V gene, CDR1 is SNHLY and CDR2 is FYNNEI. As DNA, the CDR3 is TGTGCCAGCAGTGTGAAATACGAGCAGTACTTC. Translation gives CASSVKYEQYF.

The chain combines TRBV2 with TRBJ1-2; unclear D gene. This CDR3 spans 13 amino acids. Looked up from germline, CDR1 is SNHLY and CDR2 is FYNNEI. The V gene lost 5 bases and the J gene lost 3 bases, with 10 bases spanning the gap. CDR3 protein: CASSSGVDYGYTF. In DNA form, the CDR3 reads TGTGCCAGCAGTTCCGGGGTTGACTATGGCTACACCTTC.

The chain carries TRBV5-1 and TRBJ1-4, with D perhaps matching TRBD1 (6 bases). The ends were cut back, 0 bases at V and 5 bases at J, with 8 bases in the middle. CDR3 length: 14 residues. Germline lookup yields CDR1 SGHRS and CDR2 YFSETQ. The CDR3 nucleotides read TGCGCCAGCAGCTTGGGAGGGGGGAATGAAAAACTGTTTTTT. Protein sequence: CASSLGGGNEKLFF. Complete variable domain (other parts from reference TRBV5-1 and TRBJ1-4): KAGVTQTPRYLIKTRGQQVTLSCSPISGHRSVSWYQQTPGQGLQFLFEYFSETQRNKGNFPGRFSGRQFSNSRSEMNVSTLELGDSALYLCASSLGGGNEKLFFGSGTQLSVL.

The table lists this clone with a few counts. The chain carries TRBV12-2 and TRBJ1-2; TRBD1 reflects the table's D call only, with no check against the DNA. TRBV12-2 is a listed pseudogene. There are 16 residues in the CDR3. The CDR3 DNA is TGTGCAAGTCGCTTAGCGGCCTCTCGAGGGGGATGGGGCTACACCTTC. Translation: CASRLAASRGGWGYTF.

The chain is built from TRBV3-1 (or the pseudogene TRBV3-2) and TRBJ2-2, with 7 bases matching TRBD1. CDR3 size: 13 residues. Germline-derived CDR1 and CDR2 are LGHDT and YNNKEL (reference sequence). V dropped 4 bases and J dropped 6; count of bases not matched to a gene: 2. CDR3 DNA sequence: TGTGCCAGCAGCCGTGGGACAGCCGGGGAGCTGTTTTTT. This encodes CASSRGTAGELFF.

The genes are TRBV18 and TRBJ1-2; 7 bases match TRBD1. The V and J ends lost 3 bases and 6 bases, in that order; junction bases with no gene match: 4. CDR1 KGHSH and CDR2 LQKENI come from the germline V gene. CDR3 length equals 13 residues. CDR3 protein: CASSPTGIHGYTF. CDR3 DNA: TGTGCCAGCTCACCGACAGGGATCCATGGCTACACCTTC.

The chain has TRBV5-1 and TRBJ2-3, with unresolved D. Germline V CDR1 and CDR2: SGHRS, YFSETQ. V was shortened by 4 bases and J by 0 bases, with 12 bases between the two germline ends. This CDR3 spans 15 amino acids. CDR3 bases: TGCGCCAGCAGCCCTCGGTGGGGTAGCACAGATACGCAGTATTTT. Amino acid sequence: CASSPRWGSTDTQYF.